This T cell receptor (beta chain) was obtained from a study of radiotherapy plus CTLA-4 blockade in lung cancer. Study-level background: Objective response was observed in 18% of patients, and disease control in roughly 30%.

In germline, CDR1 is SGHAT, CDR2 FQNNGV. CDR3 size: 15 residues. Trimming shortened V by 0 bases and J by 3 bases, and 11 bases separated the two germline ends. TCRdb's copy holds only in-frame clones and misses some; the assay was immunoSEQ multiplex PCR. This table has fewer than 100,000 clones, about 80% appearing once. Sequencing was performed on peripheral blood, taken from a patient treated with radiotherapy plus ipilimumab. This clonotype originated in a human donor with non-small cell lung cancer who had stable disease on radiotherapy plus ipilimumab. The chain has TRBV11-2 and TRBJ1-1; D remains unclear. CDR3 residues: CASSLDWRRDTEAFF. DNA of the CDR3: TGTGCCAGCAGCTTAGACTGGCGGAGGGACACTGAAGCTTTCTTT.